This paragraph covers one T cell receptor beta chain sequence. The antigen is unknown. iRepertoire HTBI primers and Arm-PCR of CDR3 regions built TCR beta libraries. TCRdb called the multiplex PCR reads again in MiXCR, with one record for every CDR3 protein. This table holds fewer than 650,000 distinct CDR3 sequences, roughly 16% found once. These data originate in a study of regulatory T cells in long-lasting Graves disease. The study's findings and limits: Only a small sample size was used, which may have cut accuracy. Researchers examined only peripheral blood and not thyroid tissue.

Specified time point: newly diagnosed GD, antithyroid drugs for less than 3 months. Preparation of the TCR library used RNA extracted from PBMCs. This same sample was also taken into another study, of T cells in Graves' hyperthyroidism and ophthalmopathy. That study adds: Each diagnosis was grounded in clinical symptoms, serum thyroxine and TRAb, thyroid ultrasound, and orbital computed tomography.

This specimen was peripheral blood mononuclear cells (PBMCs), taken at new diagnosis, from a patient treated with antithyroid drugs. The TCR was taken from a woman aged 30 to 39 with Graves disease.

CDR3 loop: CASSWTGVHEQYF. Written as DNA, the CDR3 is TGTGCCAGCAGCTGGACAGGGGTGCACGAGCAGTACTTC. V is TRBV6-1 and J is TRBJ2-7; 9 bases fit TRBD1. V shed 6 bases, J shed 5 bases, and the junction held 5 bases outside the gene matches. Germline CDR1 MNHNS, CDR2 SASEGT. The CDR3 is made up of 13 amino acids.